This TCR beta chain originates from a study of blood T cell repertoires in COVID-19. Study context: From T cells, B-cell-depleted T cells, or PBMCs came the material, which was cDNA or gDNA.

Clones were sequenced by immunoSEQ multiplex PCR, and TCRdb holds only the in-frame ones, with some missing. There are about 350,000 clones in the sample; roughly 87% occur only once, and more than 0.8% lies in the top ten. The CDR3 has 12 amino acids. The V end lost 2 bases, the J end lost 4 bases, and 5 bases lay between the germline ends. Germline assignment: CDR1 SGHNT and CDR2 YENEEA. Each participant's cohort was designated according to participant-reported clinical history. The source of this sequence is a young woman who had recovered from COVID-19. Sequencing used PBMCs or T cells enriched from blood (not recorded which). V usage is TRBV11-3 and J usage is TRBJ1-1, with unresolved D. CDR3 sequence reads: CASSLRVTEAFF. The CDR3 region has the DNA TGTGCCAGCAGCTTACGGGTCACTGAAGCTTTCTTT. Drawing the rest from reference TRBV11-3 and TRBJ1-1, the complete variable domain is EAGVVQSPRYKIIEKKQPVAFWCNPISGHNTLYWYLQNLGQGPELLIRYENEEAVDDSQLPKDRFSAERLKGVDSTLKIQPAELGDSAVYLCASSLRVTEAFFGQGTRLTVV.